The next 2 T cell receptor beta chains were all read from a single sample in a study of T cell responses to AZD1222 COVID-19 vaccine. This table comes from immunoSEQ multiplex PCR, and its TCRdb copy is limited to in-frame clones, with some not included. Of tens of thousands of clones detected, under 90% appear once; the ten largest clones hold more than 1.2%. The sample consisted of peripheral blood, taken 28 days after the second AZD1222 dose. The origin of the receptors is an adult who received the AZD1222 COVID-19 vaccine.

The chain employs TRBV9 and TRBJ2-3; TRBD2 agrees at 8 bases. The V segment lost 4 bases and the J segment 4 bases; nucleotides outside the gene matches: 8. The CDR3 is made up of 15 amino acids. CDR1 is SGDLS, CDR2 YYNGEE, per germline. The CDR3 is CASSLSAGGSDTQYF. The CDR3 coding sequence is TGTGCCAGCAGCCTAAGCGCGGGGGGATCAGATACGCAGTATTTT.

The rearrangement joins TRBV6-5 to TRBJ2-7; TRBD1 is a possible D gene (5 bases). The CDR3 covers 15 residues. Trimming removed 0 bases from V and 1 base from J, with 10 bases in between. Per germline, CDR1 MNHEY and CDR2 SVGAGI. DNA of the CDR3: TGTGCCAGCAGTTACTCGGTAGGGGTGTCCTACGAGCAGTACTTC. Translated: CASSYSVGVSYEQYF.